The TCR beta chain under discussion was sequenced for a study of tissue T cells after allogeneic stem cell transplantation. Here immunoSEQ multiplex PCR was the method, and the copy in TCRdb shows in-frame clones only, minus some. The repertoire consists of 40,000 to 60,000 clones, with approximately 73% occurring once and the leading ten covering about 0.7%. Details on this clone: Its antigen is as yet unknown. Gene and germline names: mouse. The read terminates 1 residue ahead of where the CDR3 ends, so the germline J gene completes it. Other DNA sequences within the sample encode an identical CDR3.

The V and J ends lost 1 base and 1 base respectively, with 5 bases between them. The CDR3 length is 13 residues. CDR1 is GKSSPN, CDR2 SITVG, per germline. Study results and caveats: Motif-based clustering found tissue-specific repertoire signatures shared across patients, though few clones were shared.

The material sequenced was sorted cells pooled from one or two spleens. The chain recombines TRBV31 with TRBJ2-1; unclear D gene. This receptor was identified in a pool of C57BL/6 mice in good health. CDR3 sequence: CAWSRGNYAEQFF. Partial CDR3 DNA: TGTGCCTGGAGTCGGGGAAACTATGCTGAGCAGTTC.